The subject of this entry is one T cell receptor (beta chain). Its antigen is undetermined. Profiling relied on immunoSEQ multiplex PCR, and the TCRdb table lists in-frame clones only, not all of them. This table has roughly 1.4 million clones, 98% appearing once. These data come from a study of shared clonotypes between healthy human individuals. Study-wide points: Naive CD4 clonotypes were shared across a few donors at around 5%. Estimated richness values were generally larger in naive subsets than in memory subsets. Sequencing depth was predicted to influence how clonotypes are shared among donors. The study found lower generation probabilities in non-shared clonotypes than in those shared by all four donors.

This clonotype was sampled from a man aged 25 to 45 in good health. The material sequenced was naive CD4+ T cells sorted from blood. Subset noted: CD45RA+ positively selected.

CDR3 protein: CSVQGTETQYF. CDR3 nucleotide sequence: TGCAGCGTTCAGGGAACGGAGACCCAGTACTTC. This chain connects TRBV29-1 to TRBJ2-5, with D possibly being TRBD1 (5 bases). CDR3 length: 11 residues. CDR1 and CDR2 from the germline V gene are SQVTM and ANQGSEA. Between the trimmed V and J ends, which lost 5 bases and 5 bases, there was a span of 9 bases.